The clone carrying this T cell receptor beta chain showed up just a few times. The source of the sample is a study of T cells in Graves' hyperthyroidism and ophthalmopathy. Regions amplified from RNA transcripts were the TCR beta CDR3 regions. The HTBI primer set served for first-round RT-PCR of the TCR CDR3. A single record per CDR3 protein comes from TCRdb applying MiXCR to the multiplex PCR reads. This table holds fewer than 550,000 distinct CDR3 sequences, less than 20% found once. V dropped 2 bases and J dropped 2; count of bases not matched to a gene: 2. The CDR3 is 16 amino acids. CDR1 is MNHEY, CDR2 SMNVEV, per germline (reference sequence).

The chain is built from TRBV27 and TRBJ2-3; 12 bases agree with TRBD1. Material for sequencing was blood. The TCR originated in a woman aged 18-29 years with Graves' hyperthyroidism. Here the CDR3 DNA reads TGTGCCAGCAGTTTAGGGGACAGGGGGCCCACAGATACGCAGTATTTT. Protein: CASSLGDRGPTDTQYF.